These T cell receptor beta chains were read from a single sample in a study of T cells after yellow fever vaccination. TCRdb redid the calling of the 5' RACE reads with MiXCR, one entry per CDR3 protein. The table records 500,000 to 650,000 distinct CDR3 sequences, around 12% of them present only once. This specimen consisted of PBMCs, obtained on the day of the yellow fever booster vaccination. Source of these receptors: a man under 40 who received the YFV17D yellow fever vaccine. Both conserved end residues are part of each CDR3. A D gene is named only where the DNA matches it firmly. The size of a clone is reported for some rows only, either as once, few or many, or as a class for expanded clones.

CDR3aa: CASSLVASGSGEQFF
CDR3nt: TGTGCCAGCAGCTTAGTGGCTAGCGGGAGTGGTGAGCAGTTCTTC
j_gene: TRBJ2-1
d_gene: TRBD2
abundance: many
v_gene: TRBV7-8

CDR3aa: CASSPLWGRETQYF
CDR3nt: TGTGCCAGCAGCCCCCTGTGGGGGCGGGAGACCCAGTACTTC
j_gene: TRBJ2-5
d_gene: NA
abundance: NA
v_gene: TRBV5-5

CDR3aa: CASRRSTETGELFF
CDR3nt: TGTGCCAGCAGGCGTTCAACAGAGACCGGGGAGCTGTTTTTT
j_gene: TRBJ2-2
d_gene: NA
abundance: few
v_gene: TRBV7-8

CDR3aa: CAWSVSGRSGNTIYF
CDR3nt: TGTGCCTGGAGTGTTTCGGGTCGCTCTGGAAACACCATATATTTT
j_gene: TRBJ1-3
d_gene: NA
abundance: many
v_gene: TRBV30

CDR3aa: CASRPPVNAAAAYF
CDR3nt: TGTGCCAGCAGACCACCCGTAAACGCAGCAGCGGCGTACTTC
j_gene: TRBJ2-7
d_gene: NA
abundance: few
v_gene: TRBV6-2/TRBV6-3

CDR3aa: CASSLTSASYEQYF
CDR3nt: TGTGCCAGCAGCCTTACTAGCGCCTCCTACGAGCAGTACTTC
j_gene: TRBJ2-7
d_gene: TRBD2
abundance: few
v_gene: TRBV9

CDR3aa: CASGLGLNDEQFF
CDR3nt: TGTGCTAGTGGCCTGGGTCTTAACGATGAGCAGTTCTTC
j_gene: TRBJ2-1
d_gene: NA
abundance: few
v_gene: TRBV12-5

CDR3aa: CASSPDSYTGELFF
CDR3nt: TGTGCCAGCAGCCCAGACAGTTACACCGGGGAGCTGTTTTTT
j_gene: TRBJ2-2
d_gene: NA
abundance: few
v_gene: TRBV14

CDR3aa: CASSSSSRPYEQYF
CDR3nt: TGTGCCAGCAGCTCATCTTCGCGTCCCTACGAGCAGTACTTC
j_gene: TRBJ2-7
d_gene: NA
abundance: NA
v_gene: TRBV11-3

CDR3aa: CASSPSPSGVEQYF
CDR3nt: TGTGCCAGCTCACCATCGCCGTCGGGGGTCGAGCAGTACTTC
j_gene: TRBJ2-7
d_gene: NA
abundance: few
v_gene: TRBV18

CDR3aa: CASSSRIGEFSGETQYF
CDR3nt: TGTGCCAGCAGCTCTCGGATAGGGGAGTTTTCTGGAGAGACCCAGTACTTC
j_gene: TRBJ2-5
d_gene: NA
abundance: NA
v_gene: TRBV13

CDR3aa: CASSAQGSETQYF
CDR3nt: TGTGCCAGCAGCGCACAGGGGAGCGAGACCCAGTACTTC
j_gene: TRBJ2-5
d_gene: TRBD1
abundance: NA
v_gene: TRBV9

CDR3aa: CASSLVRESGRTQYF
CDR3nt: TGTGCCAGCAGCTTAGTTCGGGAGAGTGGTCGTACGCAGTATTTT
j_gene: TRBJ2-3
d_gene: NA
abundance: many
v_gene: TRBV11-2

CDR3aa: CSAKPLAGASYEQYF
CDR3nt: TGCAGTGCTAAACCCCTAGCGGGAGCCTCCTACGAGCAGTACTTC
j_gene: TRBJ2-7
d_gene: TRBD2
abundance: few
v_gene: TRBV20-1

CDR3aa: CASSQDAGHTQYF
CDR3nt: TGCGCCAGCAGCCAAGATGCGGGCCATACGCAGTATTTT
j_gene: TRBJ2-3
d_gene: NA
abundance: few
v_gene: TRBV4-3

CDR3aa: CASSSGTSGDSLYNEQFF
CDR3nt: TGTGCCAGCAGCTCTGGGACTAGCGGAGACTCTCTCTACAATGAGCAGTTCTTC
j_gene: TRBJ2-1
d_gene: TRBD2
abundance: few
v_gene: TRBV5-4

CDR3aa: CSVGPPYEQYF
CDR3nt: TGCAGCGTTGGCCCCCCATACGAGCAGTACTTC
j_gene: TRBJ2-7
d_gene: NA
abundance: few
v_gene: TRBV29-1

CDR3aa: CASIASTGELFF
CDR3nt: TGTGCCAGCATAGCATCCACCGGGGAGCTGTTTTTT
j_gene: TRBJ2-2
d_gene: NA
abundance: few
v_gene: TRBV7-6

CDR3aa: CASSVKRGLVGTPEAFF
CDR3nt: TGTGCCAGTAGCGTCAAACGGGGTCTAGTGGGTACTCCTGAAGCTTTCTTT
j_gene: TRBJ1-1
d_gene: NA
abundance: few
v_gene: TRBV19

CDR3aa: CAWSFRSEQFF
CDR3nt: TGTGCCTGGAGTTTCCGTAGTGAGCAGTTCTTC
j_gene: TRBJ2-1
d_gene: NA
abundance: few
v_gene: TRBV30

CDR3aa: CASSLVPREGSTEAFF
CDR3nt: TGTGCCAGCAGCTTAGTCCCACGGGAGGGTTCCACTGAAGCTTTCTTT
j_gene: TRBJ1-1
d_gene: NA
abundance: many
v_gene: TRBV7-8

CDR3aa: CATSRTGSFQPQHF
CDR3nt: TGTGCCACCAGTCGGACAGGTTCTTTCCAGCCCCAGCATTTT
j_gene: TRBJ1-5
d_gene: TRBD1
abundance: NA
v_gene: TRBV24-1

CDR3aa: CASSQGAGDVHEQYF
CDR3nt: TGTGCCAGCAGCCAAGGGGCGGGGGACGTCCACGAGCAGTACTTC
j_gene: TRBJ2-7
d_gene: TRBD2
abundance: NA
v_gene: TRBV4-2

CDR3aa: CASSLVATQTYEQYF
CDR3nt: TGCGCCAGCAGCTTGGTGGCGACCCAAACCTACGAGCAGTACTTC
j_gene: TRBJ2-7
d_gene: NA
abundance: NA
v_gene: TRBV5-1